The TCR beta chain described here comes from a study of post-analysis software for immune sequencing data. CDR3 length: 15 amino acids. V trimming: 5 bases; J trimming: 2 bases; junction bases outside the gene matches: 7. In this sample, this clonotype turned up a few times. Antigen specificity is unknown. cDNA libraries of TCR beta carried unique molecular identifiers. TCRdb processed the PCR reads anew with MiXCR; each CDR3 protein has one entry. Of a few hundred thousand distinct CDR3 sequences in the sample, less than 40% were seen once. Study results and caveats: With TRBV5-6, TRBV5-1 and TRBV20-1 included, about five TRBV segments were more frequent in patients than in controls.

The sequence was obtained from a girl under 18 with multiple sclerosis. The sequenced material came from blood. The chain employs TRBV12-3 or TRBV12-4 and TRBJ2-7; 9 nucleotides line up with TRBD1. The DNA for the CDR3 is TGTGCCAGCAGTATGGGACAGGGAGTTGCCTACGAGCAGTACTTC. It translates to CASSMGQGVAYEQYF.